This paragraph covers one T cell receptor (beta chain) sequence. Its cognate antigen is unknown. This entry belongs to a study of T-cell reconstitution after alpha-beta-depleted transplantation in children. Unique molecular identifiers were incorporated into the prepared TCRbeta library. TCRdb re-derived calls from the PCR reads in MiXCR, one entry per CDR3 protein. The sample contains about 580,000 distinct CDR3 sequences, roughly a quarter of which appear only once. Study observations and caveats: Approximately two months post-transplant, alpha-beta T cells reportedly originated from several hundred expanded graft clones. Surviving recipient T cells and intrathymic progenitors accounted for some patients' high TCRbeta diversity at day 60. A year had passed since transplant, and T-cell counts and diversity by then came mostly from newly produced T cells.

This CDR3 is built from 16 residues. This sequence joins TRBV1 and TRBJ1-2. TRBV1 is shown as a pseudogene. This sequence was found in a boy under three years old with Wiskott-Aldrich syndrome, due to receive a stem cell transplant. Source: PBMCs, taken before TCRalphabeta/CD19-depleted stem cell transplant. The CDR3 spells CTSSQVGRDWIYGYTF. The CDR3, as DNA: TGCACCAGCAGCCAAGTTGGGAGGGATTGGATCTATGGCTACACCTTC.